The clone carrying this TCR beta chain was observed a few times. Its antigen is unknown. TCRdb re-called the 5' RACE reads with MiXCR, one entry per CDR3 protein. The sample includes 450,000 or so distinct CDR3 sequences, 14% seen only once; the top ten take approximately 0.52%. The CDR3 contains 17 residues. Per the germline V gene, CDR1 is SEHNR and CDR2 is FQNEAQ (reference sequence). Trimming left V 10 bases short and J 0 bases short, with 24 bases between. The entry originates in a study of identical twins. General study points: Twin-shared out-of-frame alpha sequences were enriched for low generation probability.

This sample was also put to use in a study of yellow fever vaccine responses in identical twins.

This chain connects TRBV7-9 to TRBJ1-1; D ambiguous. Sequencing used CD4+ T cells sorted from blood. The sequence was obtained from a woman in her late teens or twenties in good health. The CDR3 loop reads CATDLGSTARMNTEAFF. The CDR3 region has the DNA TGTGCCACCGACTTAGGGAGTACGGCCCGCATGAACACTGAAGCTTTCTTT. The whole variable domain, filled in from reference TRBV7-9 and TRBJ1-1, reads DTGVSQNPRHKITKRGQNVTFRCDPISEHNRLYWYRQTLGQGPEFLTYFQNEAQLEKSRLLSDRFSAERPKGSFSTLEIQRTEQGDSAMYLCATDLGSTARMNTEAFFGQGTRLTVV.